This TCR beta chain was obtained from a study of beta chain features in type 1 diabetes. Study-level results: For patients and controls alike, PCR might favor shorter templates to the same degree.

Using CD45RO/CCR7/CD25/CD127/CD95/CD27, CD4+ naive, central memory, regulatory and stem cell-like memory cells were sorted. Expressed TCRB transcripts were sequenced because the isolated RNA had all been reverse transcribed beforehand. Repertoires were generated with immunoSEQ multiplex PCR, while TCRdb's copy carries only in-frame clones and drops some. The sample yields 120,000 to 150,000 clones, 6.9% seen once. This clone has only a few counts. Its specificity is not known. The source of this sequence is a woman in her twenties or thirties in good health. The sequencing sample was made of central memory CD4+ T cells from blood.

The CDR3 protein is CASSLVAGVFAGELFF. In DNA, the CDR3 is TGTGCCAGCAGCTTAGTAGCGGGAGTCTTTGCCGGGGAGCTGTTTTTT. This chain joins TRBV7-9 and TRBJ2-2, with 9 bases matching TRBD2. The J segment lost 6 bases and the V segment lost 1 base, leaving 6 bases of the junction unmatched. The germline V gene encodes CDR1 SEHNR and CDR2 FQNEAQ (reference sequence). The CDR3 has 16 residues.